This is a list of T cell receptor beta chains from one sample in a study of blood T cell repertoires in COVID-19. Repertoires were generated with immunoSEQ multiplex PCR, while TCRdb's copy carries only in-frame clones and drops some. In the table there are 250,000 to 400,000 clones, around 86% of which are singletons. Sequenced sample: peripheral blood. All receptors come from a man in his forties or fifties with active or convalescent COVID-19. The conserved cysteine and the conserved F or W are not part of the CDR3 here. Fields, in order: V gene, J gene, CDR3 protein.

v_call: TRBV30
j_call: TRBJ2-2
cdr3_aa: AWRDRGATGELF

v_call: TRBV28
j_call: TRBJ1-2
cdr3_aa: AGGRGINYGYT

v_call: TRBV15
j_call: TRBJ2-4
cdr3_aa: ATSRGQGFPNIQY

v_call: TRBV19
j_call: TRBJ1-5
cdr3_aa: ATGTGGSQPQH

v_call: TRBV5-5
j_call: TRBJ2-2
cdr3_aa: ASSLGPLGGTGELF

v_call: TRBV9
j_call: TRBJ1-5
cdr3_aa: ASSPRQGKNQPQH

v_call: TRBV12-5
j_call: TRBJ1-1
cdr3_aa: ASGSGQMISSMNTEAF

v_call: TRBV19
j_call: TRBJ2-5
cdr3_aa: ATQRGEETQY

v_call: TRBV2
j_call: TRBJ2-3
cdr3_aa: ASSEGTGRTQY

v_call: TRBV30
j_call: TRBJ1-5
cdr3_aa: AWSLQGDQPQH

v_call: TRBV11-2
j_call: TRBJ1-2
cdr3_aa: ASSLSVGNYGYT

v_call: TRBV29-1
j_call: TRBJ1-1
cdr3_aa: SVDTGFGTEAF

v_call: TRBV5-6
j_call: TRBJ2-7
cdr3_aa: ASSRRQGYEQY

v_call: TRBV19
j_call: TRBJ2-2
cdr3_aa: ASSATRLAGGRTGELF

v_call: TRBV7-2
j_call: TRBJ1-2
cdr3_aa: ASSLQGESNYGYT

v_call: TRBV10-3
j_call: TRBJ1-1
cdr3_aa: AISEAQGLGLNTEAF

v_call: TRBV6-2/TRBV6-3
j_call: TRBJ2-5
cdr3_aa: ASSYGGAKETQY

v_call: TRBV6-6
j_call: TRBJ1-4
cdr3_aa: ASSGTVNEKLF

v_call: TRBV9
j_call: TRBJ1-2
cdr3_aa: ASSTPQGGYGYT

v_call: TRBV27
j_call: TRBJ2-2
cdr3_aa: ASSLNYYTGELF

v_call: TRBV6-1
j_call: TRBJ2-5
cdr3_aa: ASSELGDNTRKTQY

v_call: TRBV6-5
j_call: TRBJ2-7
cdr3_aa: ASSYSSGSYEQY

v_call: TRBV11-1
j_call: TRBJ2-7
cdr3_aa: ASSSSTGSTYEQY

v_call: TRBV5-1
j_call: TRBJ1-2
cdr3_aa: ASSYQGDQDGYT

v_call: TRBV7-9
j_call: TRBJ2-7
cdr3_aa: ASAPSGPLNSYEQY

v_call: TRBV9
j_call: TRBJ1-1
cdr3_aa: ASSVGSGPVVNTEAF

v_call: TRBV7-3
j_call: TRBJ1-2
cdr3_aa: ASSPGQGYGYT